Each of the 9 T cell receptor beta chains below was sequenced from the same sample in a study of blood T cell repertoires in COVID-19 (dated by TCRdb to 2018 to 2020). Library method: the immunoSEQ multiplex PCR assay. This immuneACCESS table, as held by TCRdb, lists in-frame sequences with V and J called but not all clones. Of the missing ones, under half trace to an unresolved V gene in checked studies; the others have no known cause. This sample is represented by under 300,000 clones; around 82% of them were singletons. The ten largest clones represent more than 3% of the sample. What was sequenced was PBMCs or T cells enriched from blood (not recorded which). All receptors come from a man in his forties or fifties who had recovered from COVID-19.

The chain combines TRBV25-1 with TRBJ2-2, with 7 bases lining up with TRBD2. The germline CDR1 and CDR2 sequences are MGHDK and SYGVNS. J gave up 6 bases and V 5 bases, and 9 bases lay outside the gene matches. This CDR3 is 15 amino acids long. The CDR3, as DNA: TGTGCCAGCAGTTCCCGGGGGGAGTATGCCGGGGAGCTGTTTTTT. Protein: CASSSRGEYAGELFF.

The chain has TRBV12-3 or TRBV12-4 and TRBJ2-5, with a possible D match to TRBD2 (6 bases). V lost 5 bases and J 5 bases, leaving 9 bases between the germline ends. The length of the CDR3 is 12 residues. CDR3 nucleotide sequence: TGTGCCAGCAGTAGGGACTCGGAGACCCAGTACTTC. This codes for CASSRDSETQYF.

The chain links TRBV5-5 to TRBJ1-5, with 12 nucleotides matching TRBD1. Germline V CDR1 and CDR2: SGHKS, YYEKEE (reference sequence). CDR3 length equals 18 residues. The trim removed 4 bases at V and 0 bases at J, leaving 8 bases unmatched. CDR3 coding DNA: TGTGCCAGCAGCCTCCGGGACAGGGGGCATAATAGCAATCAGCCCCAGCATTTT. Translated, it gives CASSLRDRGHNSNQPQHF.

CDR3 in amino acids: CASSEGSGFFPRAQYF. The CDR3 DNA reads TGTGCCAGCAGTGAGGGAAGCGGGTTCTTCCCCAGGGCCCAGTACTTC. The chain is built from TRBV6-1 and TRBJ2-5, with D possibly TRBD2 on 6 matching bases. This CDR3 comprises 16 residues. Germline V CDR1 and CDR2: MNHNS, SASEGT. The V gene lost 3 bases and the J gene lost 9 bases, with 23 bases spanning the gap.

The gene calls are TRBV5-1 and TRBJ2-3; no definite D call. This CDR3 has 15 residues. The V gene's germline CDR1 is SGHRS and CDR2 YFSETQ. V lost 0 bases and J lost 2, with 10 bases in between. As DNA, the CDR3 is TGCGCCAGCAGCTTGGGCGGCAGTATCACAGATACGCAGTATTTT. It codes for CASSLGGSITDTQYF. Variable domain in full (rest from reference TRBV5-1 and TRBJ2-3): KAGVTQTPRYLIKTRGQQVTLSCSPISGHRSVSWYQQTPGQGLQFLFEYFSETQRNKGNFPGRFSGRQFSNSRSEMNVSTLELGDSALYLCASSLGGSITDTQYFGPGTRLTVL.

V is TRBV4-3 and J is TRBJ1-4, with unresolved D. The CDR3 contains 19 residues. The V end lost 5 bases, the J end lost 3 bases, and 25 bases lay between the germline ends. Germline V gives CDR1 LGHNA, CDR2 YSLEER. CDR3 region: CASSYPTWWEDMANEKLFF. In DNA form, the CDR3 reads TGCGCCAGCAGCTACCCAACGTGGTGGGAGGATATGGCTAATGAAAAACTGTTTTTT.

This rearrangement joins TRBV28 to TRBJ2-5; possibly TRBD1 for D (6 bases). V lost 6 bases and J lost 1, with 12 bases in between. This CDR3 is 14 amino acids long. CDR1 MDHEN and CDR2 SYDVKM come from the germline V gene. The CDR3 DNA is TGTGCCAGCAGCAAAGGGACAAGCCAAGAGACCCAGTACTTC. Its protein product is CASSKGTSQETQYF.

The rearrangement joins TRBV19 to TRBJ2-5; TRBD2 matches at 8 bases. J gave up 5 bases and V 2 bases, and 10 bases lay outside the gene matches. From germline, CDR1 is LNHDA and CDR2 SQIVND (reference sequence). The CDR3 is 16 amino acids. CDR3 DNA sequence: TGTGCCAGTAGTATACGGGAGCGGGGGCGGGGGGAGACCCAGTACTTC. This encodes CASSIRERGRGETQYF.

This clone has only one observation. The genes are TRBV5-1 and TRBJ1-3, with unresolved D. Looked up from germline, CDR1 is SGHRS and CDR2 is YFSETQ. The CDR3 is 13 residues long. V dropped 7 bases and J dropped 4 bases, with 12 bases sitting between them. The CDR3 sequence: CASREGGGNTIYF. CDR3 nucleotides: TGCGCCAGCCGCGAGGGCGGCGGAAACACCATATATTTT.